This passage covers 21 T cell receptor beta chains from one sample sequenced in a study of T cell repertoires in cytomegalovirus infection. Each CDR3 protein is one row after TCRdb ran MiXCR on the reads. The profile covers approximately 240,000 distinct CDR3 sequences, with approximately 13% appearing a single time and 1.5% to 2% taken by the ten largest. Sequenced: PBMCs. These receptors were taken from a human donor in good health (CMV status not recorded). Some clones in this sample may be carry-over from other donors' samples.

This clonotype has a count of ten or more. This clone may be a read error of a much larger clone one base away. The chain combines TRBV11-2 with TRBJ2-5; TRBD1 matches 7 bases. The CDR3 extends over 13 amino acids. V lost 5 bases, J lost 5 bases, and 5 bases stayed unmatched. The germline gives CDR1 SGHAT, CDR2 FQNNGV. The CDR3 bases are TGTGCCAGCAGCCTCGACAGGGACGAGACCCAGTACTTC. The encoded protein is CASSLDRDETQYF.

This clonotype was detected many times. The chain carries TRBV19 and TRBJ1-5, with 7 positions matching TRBD1. The CDR3 consists of 13 residues. After removal of 4 bases from V and 5 bases from J, the junction contained 2 bases not matched to a gene. The germline V gene encodes CDR1 LNHDA and CDR2 SQIVND (reference sequence). Here the CDR3 DNA reads TGTGCCAGTAGTACTGGACAGGATCAGCCCCAGCATTTT. As protein: CASSTGQDQPQHF.

This clonotype showed up many times. The chain has TRBV27 and TRBJ1-1; D is ambiguous. Trimming left V 0 bases short and J 7 bases short, with 12 bases between. The germline gives CDR1 MNHEY, CDR2 SMNVEV (reference sequence). The CDR3 is 14 amino acids. The CDR3 loop reads CASSLSGLNREAFF. The CDR3, as DNA: TGTGCCAGCAGTTTATCGGGTCTCAACCGTGAAGCTTTCTTT.

This clonotype was seen more than once but under ten times. This rearrangement joins TRBV25-1 to TRBJ1-1; tentative D call: TRBD1 (6 bases). Trimming removed 4 bases from V and 5 bases from J, with 11 bases in between. There are 13 residues in the CDR3. Germline values: CDR1 MGHDK, CDR2 SYGVNS. Here the CDR3 reads CASSAQGLTEAFF. Written as DNA, the CDR3 is TGTGCCAGCAGTGCCCAGGGGCTAACTGAAGCTTTCTTT.

This clonotype has more than one count but fewer than ten. The rearrangement links TRBV11-2 to TRBJ2-1; the D is unclear. V shed 2 bases and J shed 8 bases, with 13 bases lying between them. The CDR3 loop spans 14 amino acids. Germline CDR1 and CDR2: SGHAT and FQNNGV. The CDR3 sequence: CASSLLVGKHEQFF. In DNA form, the CDR3 reads TGTGCCAGCAGCTTACTTGTTGGGAAACATGAGCAGTTCTTC.

This clonotype was seen many times. This chain links TRBV4-2 with TRBJ1-1, with D unclear. The CDR3 spans 13 residues. Trimming cost V 3 bases and J 5 bases, with 10 bases left between them. Germline V gene lookup returns CDR1 LGHNA and CDR2 YNFKEQ. CDR3 sequence: CASSHSPATEAFF. CDR3 in DNA: TGTGCCAGCAGCCATTCACCGGCGACTGAAGCTTTCTTT.

A few counts support this clonotype. The chain couples TRBV6-2 or TRBV6-3 to TRBJ2-3, with 9 bases identical to TRBD2. With 6 bases clipped from V and 4 bases from J, the junction kept 5 bases outside the gene matches. Germline V gene lookup returns CDR1 MNHEY and CDR2 SVGEGT. The CDR3 covers 14 residues. CDR3 bases: TGTGCCAGCAGGTCCGGGACTAGCTCAGATACGCAGTATTTT. Protein product: CASRSGTSSDTQYF.

This clonotype was counted many times. The V and J genes are TRBV7-2 and TRBJ2-7, with 9 bases matching TRBD1. The germline CDR1 and CDR2 sequences are SGHTA and FQGNSA. V trimming: 5 bases; J trimming: 1 base; junction bases outside the gene matches: 18. This CDR3 is 19 amino acids long. This CDR3 reads CASSPYDSPGTGFSYEQYF. In nucleotides, the CDR3 is TGTGCCAGCAGCCCTTACGATTCACCCGGGACAGGGTTTTCCTACGAGCAGTACTTC.

This clonotype was observed a handful of times. The chain joins TRBV10-3 to TRBJ2-7, with TRBD2 identical over 7 bases. With 8 bases clipped from V and 0 bases from J, the junction kept 1 base outside the gene matches. There are 12 residues in the CDR3. The germline V gene has CDR1 ENHRY and CDR2 SYGVKD. The CDR3 DNA reads as TGTGCCATCGCGGGAGACTCCTACGAGCAGTACTTC. The encoded protein is CAIAGDSYEQYF.

This clonotype has ten or more counts. The rearrangement links TRBV7-2 to TRBJ2-7; D not certain. V was clipped by 3 bases and J by 2 bases, with 5 bases between them. Germline V CDR1 and CDR2: SGHTA, FQGNSA. The CDR3 covers 12 residues. The DNA for the CDR3 is TGTGCCAGCAGCTTTAGTACCTACGAGCAGTACTTC. It is translated as CASSFSTYEQYF.

This clonotype occurred many times. The chain is built from TRBV2 and TRBJ2-1; 9 bases agree with TRBD1. The length of the CDR3 is 14 residues. With V trimmed by 6 bases and J by 7 bases, 7 bases remained unmatched. Germline CDR1 SNHLY, CDR2 FYNNEI. CDR3 loop: CASSPGTGWNEQFF. The CDR3 DNA reads as TGTGCCAGCAGCCCCGGGACAGGGTGGAATGAGCAGTTCTTC.

V and J are TRBV20-1 and TRBJ2-7; 10 bases agree with TRBD1. The V gene end was trimmed by 5 bases and the J gene end by 5 bases; junction bases not matched to a gene: 6. The CDR3 consists of 13 residues. CDR1 is DFQATT and CDR2 is SNEGSKA in the germline V gene (reference sequence). This CDR3 is CSAWTGGTNEQYF. For the CDR3, the DNA is TGCAGTGCTTGGACAGGGGGGACGAACGAGCAGTACTTC.

A few counts support this clonotype. The CDR3 DNA is TGCAGCGTCGGGGGGACAGGGCTTTCCCATAGCAATCAGCCCCAGCATTTT. Translating gives CSVGGTGLSHSNQPQHF. The chain employs TRBV29-1 and TRBJ1-5; 9 nucleotides align to TRBD1. Trimming at V came to 6 bases and at J to 0 bases, leaving 12 bases not matched to a gene. Germline CDR1 and CDR2: SQVTM and ANQGSEA. The CDR3 length is 17 residues.

This clonotype was counted ten times or more. This sequence joins TRBV11-3 and TRBJ1-1, with D unclear. Trimming stripped 3 bases from V and 6 bases from J, with 11 bases between. The CDR3 sequence is 13 residues long. The germline gives CDR1 SGHNT, CDR2 YENEEA. In DNA, the CDR3 is TGTGCCAGCAGCTTTGACCCGAGCCCTGAAGCTTTCTTT. Amino acids: CASSFDPSPEAFF.

The chain is built from TRBV20-1 and TRBJ2-1, with D perhaps assigned TRBD1 or TRBD2 (5 bases each). Germline CDR1 is DFQATT and CDR2 is SNEGSKA (reference sequence). CDR3 length: 15 residues. Trimming pared 5 bases from V and 8 bases from J, leaving 22 bases between. CDR3 protein: CSALRLGTSLDEQFF. The CDR3 DNA reads as TGCAGTGCTCTTCGGTTGGGGACGAGCCTGGATGAGCAGTTCTTC.

Many counts were recorded for this clonotype. The chain uses TRBV7-2 and TRBJ2-7; tentatively, D is TRBD2 (6 bases). The CDR3 contains 13 residues. With 4 bases removed from V and 7 bases from J, the gap between germline ends came to 14 bases. Germline V CDR1 and CDR2: SGHTA, FQGNSA. Here the CDR3 DNA reads TGTGCCAGCAGCTACCCAGGAGGGAGGGAGCAGTACTTC. Its protein product is CASSYPGGREQYF.

This rearrangement joins TRBV30 to TRBJ2-1; D is undetermined. This CDR3 region has 13 residues. Per germline, CDR1 GTSNPN and CDR2 SVGIG (reference sequence). V gave up 0 bases and J gave up 2 bases, with 5 bases separating them. CDR3: CAWSVGPYNEQFF. CDR3 nucleotides: TGTGCCTGGAGTGTAGGACCCTACAATGAGCAGTTCTTC.

This clonotype was counted many times. The chain employs TRBV7-2 and TRBJ2-4; TRBD2 matches at 10 bases. The CDR3 sequence is 20 residues long. Germline CDR1 SGHTA, CDR2 FQGNSA. Trimming took 4 bases from V and 3 from J; bases not matched to a gene: 18. The CDR3 here is CASSSVLAGAGYSDKNIQYF. The CDR3 DNA reads as TGTGCCAGCAGCTCCGTCCTAGCGGGAGCGGGATATTCGGACAAAAACATTCAGTACTTC.

This clonotype appeared many times. The V gene is TRBV7-2, the J gene TRBJ1-2, with a possible D match to TRBD1 (5 bases). V shed 1 base and J shed 7 bases, with 10 bases lying between them. CDR1 SGHTA and CDR2 FQGNSA come from the germline V gene. The CDR3 sequence is 13 residues long. The CDR3 loop reads CASSLVRDRGYTF. Here the CDR3 DNA reads TGTGCCAGCAGCTTAGTCCGGGACCGTGGCTACACCTTC. Based on the CDR3 plus reference TRBV7-2 and TRBJ1-2, the full variable domain is GAGVSQSPSNKVTEKGKDVELRCDPISGHTALYWYRQSLGQGLEFLIYFQGNSAPDKSGLPSDRFSAERTGGSVSTLTIQRTQQEDSAVYLCASSLVRDRGYTFGSGTRLTVV.

This clonotype was detected many times. The chain links TRBV7-2 to TRBJ2-3; D not certain. The CDR3 contains 16 residues. Trimming shortened V by 7 bases and J by 0 bases, and 17 bases separated the two germline ends. The germline V gene has CDR1 SGHTA and CDR2 FQGNSA. The CDR3: CASNLLGLGSTDTQYF. In DNA form, the CDR3 reads TGTGCCAGCAACCTGCTAGGGCTAGGGAGCACAGATACGCAGTATTTT.

In this sample, this clonotype turned up many times. The J gene is TRBJ1-2, the V gene TRBV7-2; 7 bases agree with TRBD1. Germline CDR1 and CDR2: SGHTA and FQGNSA. The CDR3 is made up of 14 amino acids. V was clipped by 7 bases and J by 3 bases; unmatched bases: 8. In DNA, the CDR3 is TGTGCCAGCAACCAAGACAGGGCAGACTATGGCTACACCTTC. This translates into CASNQDRADYGYTF.